The rows below give T cell receptor beta chains drawn from one sample of a study of blood T cell repertoires in COVID-19. Some clones are missing from TCRdb's copy, which holds only in-frame ones; the method was immunoSEQ multiplex PCR. The table has about 670,000 clones, about 87% seen once. Specimen: peripheral blood. The receptor source for this set is a woman between 18 and 30 years old with acute or convalescent COVID-19. Both conserved end residues are part of each CDR3. A D gene is named only where the DNA matches it firmly. Only part of the rows carry a size: once, few, many, or a class if the clone is expanded.

v_call,j_call,clone_size,d_call,cdr3_aa,cdr3_nt
TRBV18,TRBJ2-7,-,-,CASSPQGRGYEQYF,TGTGCCAGCTCACCCCAGGGAAGGGGCTACGAGCAGTACTTC
TRBV5-4,TRBJ1-6,-,-,CASSSGLHLHF,TGTGCCAGCAGCTCAGGACTGCACCTCCACTTT
TRBV11-1,TRBJ2-3,-,TRBD1,CASSYRTGGRADTQYF,TGTGCCAGCAGCTACCGGACAGGGGGCCGGGCAGATACGCAGTATTTT
TRBV5-1,TRBJ1-2,-,TRBD1,CASSPYGVRDRVEGYTF,TGCGCCAGCAGCCCTTACGGGGTACGGGACAGGGTCGAAGGCTACACCTTC
TRBV5-1,TRBJ1-6,few,-,CASSPTVGRNYNSPLHF,TGCGCCAGCAGCCCCACAGTAGGTCGGAATTATAATTCACCCCTCCACTTT
TRBV5-6,TRBJ1-4,-,-,CASSNNMSPRGGKLFF,TGTGCCAGCAGCAACAATATGTCCCCCCGCGGAGGAAAACTGTTTTTT
TRBV9,TRBJ2-7,once,TRBD1,CASSVGQGRIYEQYF,TGTGCCAGCAGCGTAGGACAGGGGAGGATCTACGAGCAGTACTTC
TRBV29-1,TRBJ2-3,-,-,CSVIVSTDTQYF,TGCAGCGTCATAGTTAGCACAGATACGCAGTATTTT
TRBV7-2,TRBJ2-2,-,-,CASSYRRPGVQNGELFF,TGTGCCAGCAGCTACCGCCGGCCAGGGGTACAGAACGGGGAGCTGTTTTTT
TRBV19,TRBJ1-1,-,-,CASSSDRVNTEAFF,TGTGCCAGTAGTTCGGACAGAGTGAACACTGAAGCTTTCTTT
TRBV7-9,TRBJ2-1,-,-,CASSPRGYNEQFF,TGTGCCAGCAGCCCCAGGGGATACAATGAGCAGTTCTTC
TRBV7-9,TRBJ1-6,once,TRBD1,CASSRATGQALSPLHF,TGTGCCAGCAGCCGCGCTACCGGACAGGCTCTTTCACCCCTCCACTTT
TRBV4-1,TRBJ1-6,-,TRBD1,CASSPRDRENSPLHF,TGCGCCAGCAGCCCTAGGGACAGGGAAAATTCACCCCTCCACTTT
TRBV2,TRBJ2-2,once,TRBD2,CASIGGFAGELFF,TGTGCCAGCATCGGGGGGTTCGCCGGGGAGCTGTTTTTT
TRBV6-2/TRBV6-3,TRBJ2-1,-,TRBD1,CASSPRDRGSYNEQFF,TGTGCCAGCAGCCCCCGGGACAGGGGATCCTACAATGAGCAGTTCTTC
TRBV7-8,TRBJ2-3,-,TRBD2,CASSLRISGPTDTQYF,TGTGCCAGCAGCTTACGAATTAGCGGGCCAACAGATACGCAGTATTTT
TRBV28,TRBJ1-6,-,TRBD1,CASSSGTGNSPLHF,TGTGCCAGCAGTTCCGGGACAGGGAATTCACCCCTCCACTTT
TRBV3-1/TRBV3-2,TRBJ1-2,-,-,CASSQDREGYTF,TGTGCCAGCAGCCAAGATAGGGAGGGCTACACCTTC
TRBV5-4,TRBJ2-7,-,-,CASSDWGVSYEQYF,TGTGCCAGCAGCGATTGGGGGGTCTCCTACGAGCAGTACTTC
TRBV25-1,TRBJ1-3,-,-,CASSESGDGNTIYF,TGTGCCAGCAGTGAATCAGGGGATGGAAACACCATATATTTT
TRBV5-1,TRBJ2-2,-,-,CASRETGGNTGELFF,TGCGCCAGCAGGGAGACTGGGGGCAACACCGGGGAGCTGTTTTTT
TRBV4-3,TRBJ1-2,-,-,CASSGQGIGYTF,TGCGCCAGCAGCGGGCAGGGCATTGGCTACACCTTC
TRBV19,TRBJ1-2,few,-,CASSTPGSNYGYTF,TGTGCCAGTAGTACCCCCGGGTCTAACTATGGCTACACCTTC
TRBV30,TRBJ1-2,few,-,CAWSPPEGIGDGYTF,TGTGCCTGGAGTCCCCCGGAGGGGATTGGGGACGGCTACACCTTC
TRBV27,TRBJ2-7,-,TRBD1,CASSLLGQGLNEQYF,TGTGCCAGCAGTTTACTGGGACAGGGGTTAAACGAGCAGTACTTC
TRBV27,TRBJ1-6,-,-,CASTPRGQSSPLHF,TGTGCCAGCACCCCAAGGGGACAAAGTTCACCCCTCCACTTT
TRBV29-1,TRBJ1-4,-,-,CSVEEPHRSNEKLFF,TGCAGCGTTGAAGAGCCCCACAGGAGTAATGAAAAACTGTTTTTT
TRBV7-9,TRBJ1-2,-,-,CASRPMLRGPPYGYTF,TGTGCCAGCAGACCTATGCTCAGGGGTCCACCCTATGGCTACACCTTC